The rows below give T cell receptor beta chains drawn from one sample of a study of cytomegalovirus exposure and HLA in healthy donors. The table came from immunoSEQ multiplex PCR; TCRdb's copy has only in-frame clones and leaves some out. Of around 150,000 clones in the sample, more than 70% were seen once. The sample was PBMCs. These receptors all come from a male donor in good health and CMV-seronegative. Each CDR3 is given with its conserved first and last residue. The D gene is left open where the match is weak. Clone size is shown for a subset of rows, as once, few, many or a class of expanded clone.

cdr3_length,v_call,j_call,d_call,clone_size,cdr3_aa,cdr3_nt
15,TRBV19,TRBJ2-3,NA,few,CASSIGTEFTDTQYF,TGTGCCAGTAGTATAGGGACAGAATTCACAGATACGCAGTATTTT
14,TRBV7-2,TRBJ1-1,TRBD1,NA,CASSLGSGGTEAFF,TGTGCCAGCAGCTTAGGATCAGGGGGCACTGAAGCTTTCTTT
14,TRBV5-1,TRBJ2-7,NA,NA,CASSLRQGYVEQYF,TGCGCCAGCAGCTTGAGGCAGGGGTACGTCGAGCAGTACTTC
13,TRBV7-3,TRBJ1-1,NA,NA,CASSFGTNTEAFF,TGTGCCAGCAGCTTTGGCACGAACACTGAAGCTTTCTTT
14,TRBV27,TRBJ1-2,NA,NA,CASSFASTGGGYTF,TGTGCCAGCAGTTTTGCGTCTACCGGGGGTGGCTACACCTTC
16,TRBV6-4,TRBJ1-4,NA,NA,CASSDSSGQMNEKLFF,TGTGCCAGCAGTGACTCTAGTGGACAGATGAATGAAAAACTGTTTTTT
13,TRBV4-2,TRBJ2-5,NA,few,CASSTQIQETQYF,TGTGCCAGCAGCACCCAGATACAAGAGACCCAGTACTTC
14,TRBV7-9,TRBJ1-2,TRBD1,once,CASSIAGTGHGYTF,TGTGCCAGCAGCATTGCCGGGACAGGGCATGGCTACACCTTC
19,TRBV4-1,TRBJ2-3,TRBD2,few,CASSQVWGLAGDNTDTQYF,TGCGCCAGCAGCCAAGTATGGGGTCTAGCGGGAGATAATACAGATACGCAGTATTTT
16,TRBV7-8,TRBJ1-3,TRBD1,NA,CASSSMGTVSGNTIYF,TGTGCCAGCAGCTCGATGGGGACAGTCTCTGGAAACACCATATATTTT
14,TRBV2,TRBJ1-1,NA,NA,CASSYALGHTEAFF,TGTGCCAGCAGCTACGCCCTTGGGCACACTGAAGCTTTCTTT
15,TRBV4-2,TRBJ2-5,TRBD2,few,CASSQGTSDQETQYF,TGTGCCAGCAGCCAAGGAACTAGCGACCAAGAGACCCAGTACTTC